This T cell receptor (beta chain) was sequenced in a study of blood T cell repertoires in COVID-19. Across the study: Sites across the United States, Italy and Spain contributed samples from acute and convalescent COVID-19.

Study processing details: The assay estimated nucleated cells by amplifying reference gene primers. The data were produced by immunoSEQ multiplex PCR, yet TCRdb's version contains in-frame clones alone and is incomplete. V and J calls and clone size follow that table, whereas D and trimming were derived from the DNA. The sample records about 260,000 clones, about nine tenths being singletons. CDR3 size: 13 residues. V dropped 0 bases and J dropped 7 bases, with 7 bases sitting between them. Germline CDR1 LGHNA, CDR2 YSLEER. The rearrangement links TRBV4-3 to TRBJ1-5; D gene ambiguous. The sequence derives from a woman between 35 and 50 years old who had recovered from COVID-19. The material sequenced was peripheral blood. The CDR3 loop is CASSQEREQPQHF. CDR3 sequence (DNA): TGCGCCAGCAGCCAAGAACGGGAACAGCCCCAGCATTTT.